This passage covers 5 T cell receptor beta chains from one sample sequenced in a study of radiation and T cells in renal cell carcinoma. Measured with immunoSEQ multiplex PCR; TCRdb has only the in-frame clones, and not every one. Among approximately 75,000 clones listed, roughly 82% were seen once. The time point: blood 2 weeks post-SBRT. Noted treatment: 15 Gy SBRT to primary tumor, nephrectomy 4 weeks later. The input for sequencing was blood, taken from a patient whose treatment included radiotherapy and nephrectomy. Source of these receptors: a man aged 60 to 69 with renal cell carcinoma.

V gene TRBV6-5 combines with J gene TRBJ1-2; TRBD1 agrees at 8 bases. The length of the CDR3 is 12 residues. The junction had 4 bases not matched to a gene; V was cut back by 5 bases and J by 8 bases. Germline assignment: CDR1 MNHEY and CDR2 SVGAGI. CDR3 nucleotides: TGTGCCAGCAGTGCAGGGGGCCGGGGCTACACCTTC. Protein product: CASSAGGRGYTF.

This clone was counted only a few times. The rearrangement links TRBV6-1 to TRBJ1-5; D might be TRBD1 (5 bases). This CDR3 region has 16 residues. From germline, CDR1 is MNHNS and CDR2 SASEGT. Trimming removed 0 bases at V and 5 bases at J, with 14 bases between. CDR3 bases: TGTGCCAGCAGTGAAGCGTTACTGGGAGGGGATCAGCCCCAGCATTTT. Amino acid sequence: CASSEALLGGDQPQHF.

The V gene is TRBV27, the J gene TRBJ2-7, with D tentatively TRBD1 or TRBD2 (5 bases each). V was cut by 5 bases and J by 7 bases, with 18 bases left in between. The germline V gene has CDR1 MNHEY and CDR2 SMNVEV (reference sequence). The CDR3 runs to 14 residues. CDR3 sequence (DNA): TGTGCCAGCAGTACAGGCTGGGGTGAGGGTGAGCAGTACTTC. Amino acids: CASSTGWGEGEQYF.

The rearrangement joins TRBV4-3 to TRBJ2-3, with unresolved D. The CDR3 length is 15 residues. Germline V CDR1 and CDR2: LGHNA, YSLEER. The ends were cut back, 5 bases at V and 1 base at J, with 13 bases in the middle. The CDR3 loop reads CASSVTLGRTDTQYF. CDR3 bases: TGCGCCAGCAGCGTAACGTTGGGTCGCACAGATACGCAGTATTTT.

The V call is TRBV2, the J call TRBJ2-3; the D call may be TRBD1 or TRBD2 (5 bases each). The CDR3 totals 14 residues. Germline CDR1 and CDR2: SNHLY and FYNNEI. Trimming left V 7 bases short and J 5 bases short, with 16 bases between. The chain's CDR3 is CASTWDPIGDTQYF. The DNA of the CDR3 is TGTGCCAGCACCTGGGACCCTATTGGAGATACGCAGTATTTT. Using reference TRBV2 and TRBJ2-3 for the parts outside the CDR3, the full variable domain is EPEVTQTPSHQVTQMGQEVILRCVPISNHLYFYWYRQILGQKVEFLVSFYNNEISEKSEIFDDQFSVERPDGSNFTLKIRSTKLEDSAMYFCASTWDPIGDTQYFGPGTRLTVL.